The 32 T cell receptor beta chains below were found in one sample sequenced in a study of T cell responses to AZD1222 COVID-19 vaccine (dated by TCRdb to about 2021). This sample's time point label indicates: baseline before first vaccination. The library was generated by the immunoSEQ multiplex PCR assay. TCRdb's version of the immuneACCESS table is confined to in-frame rearrangements and falls short of the full clone set. An unresolved V gene accounts for under half of the shortfall where checked; the remainder is of unknown origin. This sample has about 140,000 clones in its table, and about nine tenths of those were observed once. The ten biggest clones cover around 3.6% of the sample. Sequenced here: peripheral blood, sampled on day 0 of AZD1222 vaccination. All receptors derive from an adult in good health.

The CDR3 sequence is CASSVEGLGGYTF. CDR3 nucleotide sequence: TGTGCCAGCAGCGTAGAGGGGCTGGGGGGCTACACCTTC. This chain joins TRBV9 and TRBJ1-2; D might be TRBD1 (5 bases). The CDR3 covers 13 residues. V dropped 0 bases and J dropped 8 bases, with 11 bases sitting between them. Germline V gene data show CDR1 as SGDLS and CDR2 as YYNGEE.

The rearrangement joins TRBV11-2 to TRBJ2-5; 16 bases are a match to TRBD2. Germline trimming cut 4 bases from V and 3 bases from J; bases unmatched to any gene: 5. Germline V gene data show CDR1 as SGHAT and CDR2 as FQNNGV. The CDR3 spans 17 residues. CDR3 nucleotides: TGTGCCAGCAGCTCCGGGACTAGCGGGGGGGCCAAAGAGACCCAGTACTTC. Translating gives CASSSGTSGGAKETQYF. Looking up the rest from reference TRBV11-2 and TRBJ2-5 gives the full variable domain: EAGVAQSPRYKIIEKRQSVAFWCNPISGHATLYWYQQILGQGPKLLIQFQNNGVVDDSQLPKDRFSAERLKGVDSTLKIQPAKLEDSAVYLCASSSGTSGGAKETQYFGPGTRLLVL.

The V call is TRBV4-3, the J call TRBJ1-2, with D unresolved. The CDR3 spans 12 residues. V was clipped by 5 bases and J by 6 bases, with 10 bases between them. Germline values: CDR1 LGHNA, CDR2 YSLEER. In DNA form, the CDR3 reads TGCGCCAGCAGCTCGCGGGAGGATGGCTACACCTTC. Protein product: CASSSREDGYTF.

The chain has TRBV6-6 and TRBJ2-3; TRBD2 agrees at 10 bases. CDR1 MNHNY and CDR2 SVGAGI come from the germline V gene (reference sequence). The CDR3 is made up of 15 amino acids. V was clipped by 5 bases and J by 1 base; unmatched bases: 3. In nucleotides, the CDR3 is TGTGCCAGCAGTCCGACTAGCGGGCGCACAGATACGCAGTATTTT. This encodes CASSPTSGRTDTQYF.

The chain uses TRBV5-1 and TRBJ2-1, with unresolved D. There are 14 residues in the CDR3. V lost 4 bases and J lost 6, with 14 bases in between. Germline lookup yields CDR1 SGHRS and CDR2 YFSETQ. The CDR3 DNA sequence: TGCGCCAGCAGCCCTACCTGGATCCTCAATGAGCAGTTCTTC. This translates into CASSPTWILNEQFF.

The chain recombines TRBV3-1 (or the pseudogene TRBV3-2) with TRBJ2-4; TRBD2 might be the D (5 bases). The V and J ends lost 4 bases and 7 bases respectively, with 11 bases between them. The V gene's germline CDR1 is LGHDT and CDR2 YNNKEL (reference sequence). The CDR3 runs to 13 residues. The CDR3 sequence is CASSPPGGNIQYF. As DNA, the CDR3 is TGTGCCAGCAGCCCACCGGGCGGGAACATTCAGTACTTC.

The chain couples TRBV5-1 to TRBJ1-1; unclear D gene. The germline gives CDR1 SGHRS, CDR2 YFSETQ. The CDR3 is 14 residues long. Deletions cut 3 bases from V and 3 bases from J, with 12 bases between. The chain's CDR3 is CASSSGNSYTEAFF. CDR3 sequence (DNA): TGCGCCAGCAGCTCGGGAAACAGCTACACTGAAGCTTTCTTT.

CDR3 DNA: TGTGCCAGCAGTTTCCAGGACACGAACACTGAAGCTTTCTTT. Protein: CASSFQDTNTEAFF. This chain connects TRBV27 to TRBJ1-1, with a weak D call TRBD1 (5 bases). The V end lost 3 bases, the J end lost 1 base, and 9 bases lay between the germline ends. Germline V CDR1 and CDR2: MNHEY, SMNVEV (reference sequence). This CDR3 is built from 14 residues.

The J gene is TRBJ1-4, the V gene TRBV9, with TRBD1 matching over 9 bases. V lost 0 bases, J lost 5 bases, and 2 bases stayed unmatched. The CDR3 is 15 residues long. From germline, CDR1 is SGDLS and CDR2 YYNGEE. DNA for the CDR3: TGTGCCAGCAGCGTAGACAGGGGGCGGAATGAAAAACTGTTTTTT. Its protein product is CASSVDRGRNEKLFF.

The rearrangement links TRBV14 to TRBJ1-2; the D is unclear. Trimming shortened V by 2 bases and J by 3 bases, and 10 bases separated the two germline ends. The CDR3 has 14 residues. Germline V CDR1 and CDR2: SGHDN, FVKESK. The CDR3 region has the DNA TGTGCCAGCAGCCAACCGGGGTACGACTATGGCTACACCTTC. Protein sequence: CASSQPGYDYGYTF.

V usage is TRBV7-2 and J usage is TRBJ2-3; 11 bases are shared with TRBD1. The V and J ends lost 2 bases and 3 bases, in that order; junction bases with no gene match: 13. Germline assignment: CDR1 SGHTA and CDR2 FQGNSA. The CDR3 totals 19 residues. This CDR3 reads CASSLTSGQGVSKTDTQYF. CDR3 in DNA: TGTGCCAGCAGCTTAACATCGGGACAGGGGGTCTCCAAAACAGATACGCAGTATTTT.

The chain uses TRBV19 and TRBJ2-3; D is perhaps TRBD1 or TRBD2 (6 bases each). V was clipped by 9 bases and J by 6 bases, with 28 bases between them. Germline assignment: CDR1 LNHDA and CDR2 SQIVND (reference sequence). This CDR3 has 17 residues. Here the CDR3 reads CASKGGWGARPADTQYF. The DNA of the CDR3 is TGTGCCAGCAAAGGGGGTTGGGGGGCTAGACCTGCGGATACGCAGTATTTT.

This clone was counted a single time. This rearrangement joins TRBV2 to TRBJ1-4, with D possibly matching TRBD1 (6 bases). From germline, CDR1 is SNHLY and CDR2 FYNNEI. V was shortened by 8 bases and J by 0 bases, with 10 bases between the two germline ends. This CDR3 is built from 14 residues. This CDR3 is CASQGFATNEKLFF. CDR3 coding DNA: TGTGCCAGCCAGGGGTTCGCAACTAATGAAAAACTGTTTTTT.

This clone was counted a single time. The gene calls are TRBV18 and TRBJ1-1, with D possibly TRBD1 on 5 matching bases. The germline CDR1 and CDR2 sequences are KGHSH and LQKENI. V was pared by 4 bases and J by 3 bases, with 6 bases between. CDR3 length: 12 amino acids. For the CDR3, the DNA is TGTGCCAGCTCACTCAGGGACACTGAAGCTTTCTTT. Protein product: CASSLRDTEAFF.

V gene TRBV30 combines with J gene TRBJ2-3; weak D call: TRBD2 (5 bases). This CDR3 comprises 15 residues. Per germline, CDR1 GTSNPN and CDR2 SVGIG (reference sequence). Trimming shortened V by 2 bases and J by 1 base, and 13 bases separated the two germline ends. This chain's CDR3 is CAWSQPAGGTDTQYF. Here the CDR3 DNA reads TGTGCCTGGAGTCAGCCTGCGGGTGGCACAGATACGCAGTATTTT. Together with reference TRBV30 and TRBJ2-3, the CDR3 gives the full variable domain: SQTIHQWPATLVQPVGSPLSLECTVEGTSNPNLYWYRQAAGRGLQLLFYSVGIGQISSEVPQNLSASRPQDRQFILSSKKLLLSDSGFYLCAWSQPAGGTDTQYFGPGTRLTVL.

This sequence joins TRBV7-2 and TRBJ2-7; no firm D call. This CDR3 comprises 14 residues. V was cut by 3 bases and J by 3 bases, with 12 bases left in between. The germline CDR1 and CDR2 sequences are SGHTA and FQGNSA. The CDR3, as DNA: TGTGCCAGCAGCTTCCTTAGCCTCGGCTACGAGCAGTACTTC. Encoded protein: CASSFLSLGYEQYF.

This chain connects TRBV12-5 to TRBJ1-1; tentative D call: TRBD1 (6 bases). V shed 1 base and J shed 5 bases, with 11 bases lying between them. This CDR3 has 14 amino acids. Germline values: CDR1 LGHNT, CDR2 FRNRAP. The CDR3 spells CASGLGPGATEAFF. CDR3 DNA sequence: TGTGCTAGTGGTTTGGGTCCGGGGGCGACTGAAGCTTTCTTT.

The gene calls are TRBV7-9 and TRBJ2-1; 13 nucleotides match TRBD2. V lost 0 bases to trimming and J lost 4 bases; unmatched junction nucleotides: 6. The CDR3 length is 18 residues. Germline assignment: CDR1 SEHNR and CDR2 FQNEAQ (reference sequence). The DNA of the CDR3 is TGTGCCAGCAGCTTAGCGCTGGGACTAGCGGGAACGTACAATGAGCAGTTCTTC. It encodes CASSLALGLAGTYNEQFF. Variable domain in full (rest from reference TRBV7-9 and TRBJ2-1): DTGVSQNPRHKITKRGQNVTFRCDPISEHNRLYWYRQTLGQGPEFLTYFQNEAQLEKSRLLSDRFSAERPKGSFSTLEIQRTEQGDSAMYLCASSLALGLAGTYNEQFFGPGTRLTVL.

The genes are TRBV19 and TRBJ2-2; 8 bases are a match to TRBD1. CDR3 size: 13 residues. Germline CDR1 is LNHDA and CDR2 is SQIVND (reference sequence). With V trimmed by 11 bases and J by 5 bases, 7 bases remained unmatched. The CDR3 region is CAGKTGGTGELFF. Here the CDR3 DNA reads TGTGCCGGAAAAACAGGGGGGACCGGGGAGCTGTTTTTT.

The V gene is TRBV5-4, the J gene TRBJ2-7; the match to TRBD2 covers 7 bases. The CDR3 contains 16 residues. Germline CDR1 SGHNT, CDR2 YYREEE (reference sequence). After removal of 2 bases from V and 7 bases from J, the junction contained 15 bases not matched to a gene. The CDR3, as DNA: TGTGCCAGCAGCTTCCTTAGACGGGAGGCCGTTGGAGAGCAGTACTTC. It specifies CASSFLRREAVGEQYF. Based on the CDR3 plus reference TRBV5-4 and TRBJ2-7, the full variable domain is ETGVTQSPTHLIKTRGQQVTLRCSSQSGHNTVSWYQQALGQGPQFIFQYYREEENGRGNFPPRFSGLQFPNYSSELNVNALELDDSALYLCASSFLRREAVGEQYFGPGTRLTVT.

V and J are TRBV6-2 or TRBV6-3 and TRBJ2-7; TRBD2 matches at 8 bases. This CDR3 comprises 16 residues. V was clipped by 4 bases and J by 1 base; unmatched bases: 9. The V gene's germline CDR1 is MNHEY and CDR2 SVGEGT. The CDR3 protein is CASSSVSGMGSYEQYF. The CDR3 DNA sequence: TGTGCCAGCAGTTCCGTTAGCGGGATGGGTTCCTACGAGCAGTACTTC.

This clone was observed a few times. The chain recombines TRBV29-1 with TRBJ1-2; D is uncertain. The CDR3 covers 15 residues. V shed 1 base and J shed 0 bases, with 12 bases lying between them. CDR1 and CDR2 from the germline V gene are SQVTM and ANQGSEA. The CDR3 sequence is CSVEGQQNPNYGYTF. Here the CDR3 DNA reads TGCAGCGTTGAAGGCCAACAGAATCCTAACTATGGCTACACCTTC. Looking up the rest from reference TRBV29-1 and TRBJ1-2 gives the full variable domain: SAVISQKPSRDICQRGTSLTIQCQVDSQVTMMFWYRQQPGQSLTLIATANQGSEATYESGFVIDKFPISRPNLTFSTLTVSNMSPEDSSIYLCSVEGQQNPNYGYTFGSGTRLTVV.

The V and J genes are TRBV3-1 (or the pseudogene TRBV3-2) and TRBJ1-3; 9 bases are shared with TRBD1. This CDR3 region has 16 residues. Germline V gene sequence: CDR1 LGHDT, CDR2 YNNKEL (reference sequence). Trimming at V came to 3 bases and at J to 2 bases, leaving 5 bases not matched to a gene. The CDR3 DNA follows: TGTGCCAGCAGCCAGGCCGGACAGGGGCCTGGAAACACCATATATTTT. Amino acid sequence: CASSQAGQGPGNTIYF.

This chain joins TRBV5-1 and TRBJ2-1; possibly TRBD2 for D (6 bases). CDR3 length equals 15 residues. Trimming cost V 4 bases and J 0 bases, with 11 bases left between them. Germline loops: CDR1 SGHRS, CDR2 YFSETQ. CDR3 loop: CASSLAHSSYNEQFF. Written as DNA, the CDR3 is TGCGCCAGCAGCCTAGCGCATAGCTCCTACAATGAGCAGTTCTTC.

The V and J genes are TRBV19 and TRBJ2-5, with D perhaps matching TRBD1 or TRBD2 (5 bases each). Germline CDR1 is LNHDA and CDR2 is SQIVND (reference sequence). This CDR3 has 13 residues. CDR3 bases: TGTGCTTCCTCAGAGGGACGGGTCGGGACCCAGTACTTC. It is translated as CASSEGRVGTQYF.

The chain links TRBV19 to TRBJ2-7; maybe TRBD1 (7 bases). V lost 3 bases, J lost 0 bases, and 9 bases lay in between. The CDR3 has 14 residues. Looked up from germline, CDR1 is LNHDA and CDR2 is SQIVND (reference sequence). In nucleotides, the CDR3 is TGTGCCAGTAGTATGCAGGGGGGCTCCTACGAGCAGTACTTC. Translation gives CASSMQGGSYEQYF.

The table lists this clone with a few counts. The CDR3 DNA sequence: TGTGCCAGCTCCCAAGACAGGGTATGGAATGGCTACACCTTC. This codes for CASSQDRVWNGYTF. The chain uses TRBV18 and TRBJ1-2, with TRBD1 matching over 7 bases. V shed 6 bases, J shed 6 bases, and the junction held 10 bases outside the gene matches. Germline values: CDR1 KGHSH, CDR2 LQKENI. This CDR3 has 14 residues.

V gene TRBV2 combines with J gene TRBJ1-6, with D hard to call. The CDR3 has 13 residues. Between the trimmed V and J ends, which lost 10 bases and 12 bases, there was a span of 19 bases. The germline gives CDR1 SNHLY, CDR2 FYNNEI. The CDR3 loop is CAIAPRRVGPLHF. In DNA, the CDR3 is TGTGCCATAGCCCCCAGGCGAGTCGGACCCCTCCACTTT.

V and J are TRBV24-1 and TRBJ1-1; D is ambiguous. Germline V lookup: CDR1 KGHDR, CDR2 SFDVKD. V was trimmed by 7 bases and J by 0 bases, leaving 8 bases between them. The CDR3 is 13 residues long. CDR3 sequence reads: CATRGRMNTEAFF. CDR3 DNA sequence: TGTGCCACCAGGGGCCGGATGAACACTGAAGCTTTCTTT.

The chain couples TRBV5-5 to TRBJ2-1; 8 positions agree with TRBD1. CDR1 and CDR2 (germline): SGHKS, YYEKEE (reference sequence). The CDR3 runs 15 residues. The ends lost 3 bases at V and 4 bases at J; junction bases unmatched: 6. CDR3 residues: CASSSQGQVYNEQFF. CDR3 sequence (DNA): TGTGCCAGCAGCTCCCAGGGACAGGTGTACAATGAGCAGTTCTTC.

The V call is TRBV4-3, the J call TRBJ2-1; D remains unclear. The V gene's germline CDR1 is LGHNA and CDR2 YSLEER. V lost 1 base to trimming and J lost 6 bases, with 13 bases between them. The CDR3 contains 15 residues. In DNA form, the CDR3 reads TGCGCCAGCAGCCAAGTTTTCCTAGTAGCCAATGAGCAGTTCTTC. It specifies CASSQVFLVANEQFF.

This clone was seen a single time. This chain uses TRBV19 with TRBJ1-1; D not resolved. CDR3 length equals 14 residues. Per germline, CDR1 LNHDA and CDR2 SQIVND (reference sequence). V was clipped by 3 bases and J by 0 bases, with 8 bases between them. In DNA, the CDR3 is TGTGCCAGTAGTATGAGGCAGCTGAACACTGAAGCTTTCTTT. As protein: CASSMRQLNTEAFF.